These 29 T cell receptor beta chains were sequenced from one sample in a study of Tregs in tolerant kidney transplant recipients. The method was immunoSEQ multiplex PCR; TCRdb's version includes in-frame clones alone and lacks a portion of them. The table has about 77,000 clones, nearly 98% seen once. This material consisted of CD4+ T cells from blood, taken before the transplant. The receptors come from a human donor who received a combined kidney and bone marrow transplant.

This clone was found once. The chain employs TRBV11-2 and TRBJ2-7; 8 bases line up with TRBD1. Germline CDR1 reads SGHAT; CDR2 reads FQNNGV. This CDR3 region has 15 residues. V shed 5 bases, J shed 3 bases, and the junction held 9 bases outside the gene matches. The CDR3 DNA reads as TGTGCCAGCAGCATTGGACAGGGAGGCATCTACGAGCAGTACTTC. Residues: CASSIGQGGIYEQYF.

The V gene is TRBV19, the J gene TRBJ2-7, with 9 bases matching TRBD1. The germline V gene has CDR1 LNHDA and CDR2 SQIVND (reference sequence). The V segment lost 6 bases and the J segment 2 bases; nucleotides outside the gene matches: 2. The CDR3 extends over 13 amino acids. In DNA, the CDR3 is TGTGCCAGTAGCAGGGACAGGGCCTACGAGCAGTACTTC. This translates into CASSRDRAYEQYF.

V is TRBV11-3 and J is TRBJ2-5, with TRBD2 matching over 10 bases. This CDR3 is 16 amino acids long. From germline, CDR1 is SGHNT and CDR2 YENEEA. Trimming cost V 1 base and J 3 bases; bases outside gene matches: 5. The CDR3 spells CASSLGHLAGEETQYF. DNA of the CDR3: TGTGCCAGCAGCTTAGGTCACCTAGCGGGAGAAGAGACCCAGTACTTC.

CDR3 loop: CSVGVQETQYF. CDR3 bases: TGCAGCGTTGGCGTCCAAGAGACCCAGTACTTC. The V call is TRBV29-1, the J call TRBJ2-5; D is unresolved. Germline V gene sequence: CDR1 SQVTM, CDR2 ANQGSEA. The V end lost 4 bases, the J end lost 1 base, and 4 bases lay between the germline ends. The CDR3 is made up of 11 amino acids.

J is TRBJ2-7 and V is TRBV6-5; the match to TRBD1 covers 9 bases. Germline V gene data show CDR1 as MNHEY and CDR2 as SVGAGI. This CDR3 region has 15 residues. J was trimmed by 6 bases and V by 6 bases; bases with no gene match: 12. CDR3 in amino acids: CASRPTRQGGSEQYF. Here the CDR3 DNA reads TGTGCCAGCAGACCTACTCGACAGGGGGGTAGCGAGCAGTACTTC.

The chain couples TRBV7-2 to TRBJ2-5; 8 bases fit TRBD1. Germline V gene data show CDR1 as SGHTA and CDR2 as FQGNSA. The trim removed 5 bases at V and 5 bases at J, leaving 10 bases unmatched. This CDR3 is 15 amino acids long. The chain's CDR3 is CASSRRTGQRETQYF. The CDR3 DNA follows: TGTGCCAGCAGCAGACGGACAGGGCAGAGGGAGACCCAGTACTTC.

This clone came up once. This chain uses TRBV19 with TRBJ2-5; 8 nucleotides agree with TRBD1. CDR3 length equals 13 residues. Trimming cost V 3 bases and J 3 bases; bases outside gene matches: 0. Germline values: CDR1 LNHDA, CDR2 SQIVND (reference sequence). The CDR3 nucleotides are TGTGCCAGTAGTATGGACAGGGAAGAGACCCAGTACTTC. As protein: CASSMDREETQYF.

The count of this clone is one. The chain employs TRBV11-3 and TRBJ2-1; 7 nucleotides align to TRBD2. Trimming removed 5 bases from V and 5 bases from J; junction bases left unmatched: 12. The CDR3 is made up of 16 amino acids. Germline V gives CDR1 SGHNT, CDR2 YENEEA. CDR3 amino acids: CASSIPPGLTNNEQFF. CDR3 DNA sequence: TGTGCCAGCAGCATCCCTCCGGGACTAACCAACAATGAGCAGTTCTTC.

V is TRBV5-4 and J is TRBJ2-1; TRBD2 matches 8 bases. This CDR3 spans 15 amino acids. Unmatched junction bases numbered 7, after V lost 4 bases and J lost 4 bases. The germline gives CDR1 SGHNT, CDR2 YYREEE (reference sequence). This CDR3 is CASSLSGNSYNEQFF. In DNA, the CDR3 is TGTGCCAGCAGCCTTAGCGGGAACTCATACAATGAGCAGTTCTTC.

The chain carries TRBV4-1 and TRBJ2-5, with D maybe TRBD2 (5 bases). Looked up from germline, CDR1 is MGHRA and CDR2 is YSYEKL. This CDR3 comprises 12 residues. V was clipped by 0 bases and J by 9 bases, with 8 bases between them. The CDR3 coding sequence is TGCGCCAGCAGCCAAGATAGGAGGTCCCAGTACTTC. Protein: CASSQDRRSQYF.

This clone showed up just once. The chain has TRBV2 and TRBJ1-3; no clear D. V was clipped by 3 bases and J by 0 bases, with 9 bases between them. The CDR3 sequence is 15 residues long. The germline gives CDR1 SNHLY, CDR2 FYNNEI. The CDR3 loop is CASSDERASGNTIYF. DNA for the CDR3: TGTGCCAGCAGTGACGAACGAGCCTCTGGAAACACCATATATTTT.

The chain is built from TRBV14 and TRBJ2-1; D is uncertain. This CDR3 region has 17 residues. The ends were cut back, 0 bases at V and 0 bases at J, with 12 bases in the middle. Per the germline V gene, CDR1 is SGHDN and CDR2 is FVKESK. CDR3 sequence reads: CASSQDYASASYNEQFF. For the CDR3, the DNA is TGTGCCAGCAGCCAAGATTACGCCAGCGCCTCCTACAATGAGCAGTTCTTC.

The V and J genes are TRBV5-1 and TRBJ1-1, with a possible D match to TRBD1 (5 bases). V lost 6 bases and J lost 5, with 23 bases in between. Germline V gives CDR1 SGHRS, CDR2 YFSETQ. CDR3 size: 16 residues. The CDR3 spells CASTMGGGDPGTEAFF. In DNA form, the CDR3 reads TGCGCCAGCACCATGGGGGGAGGGGACCCTGGAACTGAAGCTTTCTTT.

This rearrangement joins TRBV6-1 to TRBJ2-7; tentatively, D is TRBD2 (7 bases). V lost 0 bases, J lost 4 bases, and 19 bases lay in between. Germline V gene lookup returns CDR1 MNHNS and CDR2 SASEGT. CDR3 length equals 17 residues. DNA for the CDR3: TGTGCCAGCAGTGAAGCCGGGGGCGGGGGAAATATATACGAGCAGTACTTC. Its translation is CASSEAGGGGNIYEQYF.

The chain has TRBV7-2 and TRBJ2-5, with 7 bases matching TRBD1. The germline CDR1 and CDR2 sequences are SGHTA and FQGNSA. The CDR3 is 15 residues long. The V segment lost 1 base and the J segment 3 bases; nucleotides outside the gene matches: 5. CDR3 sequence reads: CASSLDSTGEETQYF. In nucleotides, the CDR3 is TGTGCCAGCAGCTTAGACTCCACAGGGGAAGAGACCCAGTACTTC.

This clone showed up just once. This CDR3 is CASSLRGGELFF. The CDR3 nucleotides read TGTGCCAGCAGCTTACGGGGCGGGGAGCTGTTTTTT. The V gene is TRBV7-9, the J gene TRBJ2-2; possible D gene TRBD2, 5 bases. The germline V gene has CDR1 SEHNR and CDR2 FQNEAQ (reference sequence). There are 12 residues in the CDR3. V dropped 2 bases and J dropped 7 bases, with 5 bases sitting between them.

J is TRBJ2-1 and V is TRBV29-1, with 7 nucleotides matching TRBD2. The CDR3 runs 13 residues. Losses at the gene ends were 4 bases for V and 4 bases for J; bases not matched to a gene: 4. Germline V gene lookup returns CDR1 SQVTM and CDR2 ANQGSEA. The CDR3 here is CSVGGLLYNEQFF. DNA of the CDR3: TGCAGCGTTGGGGGACTACTATACAATGAGCAGTTCTTC.

The CDR3 is CASSLATGQGETQYF. CDR3 DNA sequence: TGTGCCAGCAGCTTAGCAACAGGGCAGGGAGAGACCCAGTACTTC. This sequence joins TRBV7-9 and TRBJ2-5; TRBD1 is a possible D gene (6 bases). This CDR3 is 15 amino acids long. V lost 0 bases to trimming and J lost 4 bases, with 12 bases between them. Germline V gives CDR1 SEHNR, CDR2 FQNEAQ (reference sequence).

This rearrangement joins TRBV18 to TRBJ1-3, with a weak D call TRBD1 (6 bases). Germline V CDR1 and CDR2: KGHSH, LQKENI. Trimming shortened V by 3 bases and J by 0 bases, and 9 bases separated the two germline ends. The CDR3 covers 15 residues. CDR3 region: CASSPGTPSGNTIYF. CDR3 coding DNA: TGTGCCAGCTCACCCGGGACACCCTCTGGAAACACCATATATTTT.

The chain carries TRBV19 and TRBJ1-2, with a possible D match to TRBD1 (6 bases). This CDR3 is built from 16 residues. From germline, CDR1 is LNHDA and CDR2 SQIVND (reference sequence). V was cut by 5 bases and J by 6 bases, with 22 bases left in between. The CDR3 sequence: CASSLTGTHTSDGYTF. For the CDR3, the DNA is TGTGCCAGTAGTTTAACCGGGACACACACCTCGGATGGCTACACCTTC.

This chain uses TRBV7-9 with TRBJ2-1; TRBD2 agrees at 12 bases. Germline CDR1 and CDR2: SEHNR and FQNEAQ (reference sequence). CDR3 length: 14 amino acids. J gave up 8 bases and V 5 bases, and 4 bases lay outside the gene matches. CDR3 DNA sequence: TGTGCCAGCAGCCCCGGACTAGCGGGATATGAGCAGTTCTTC. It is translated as CASSPGLAGYEQFF.

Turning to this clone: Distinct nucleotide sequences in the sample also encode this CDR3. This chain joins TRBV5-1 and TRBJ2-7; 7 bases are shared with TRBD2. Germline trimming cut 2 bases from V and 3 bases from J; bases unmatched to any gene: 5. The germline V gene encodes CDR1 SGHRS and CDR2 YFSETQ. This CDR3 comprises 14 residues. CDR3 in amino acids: CASSLGGEGYEQYF. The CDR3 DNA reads TGCGCCAGCAGCTTAGGAGGGGAGGGCTACGAGCAGTACTTC.

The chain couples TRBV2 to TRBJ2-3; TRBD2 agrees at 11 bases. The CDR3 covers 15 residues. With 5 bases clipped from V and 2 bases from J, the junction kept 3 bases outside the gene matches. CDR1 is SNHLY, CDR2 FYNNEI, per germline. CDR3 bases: TGTGCCAGCAGTAGACTAGCGGGAAACACAGATACGCAGTATTTT. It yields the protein CASSRLAGNTDTQYF.

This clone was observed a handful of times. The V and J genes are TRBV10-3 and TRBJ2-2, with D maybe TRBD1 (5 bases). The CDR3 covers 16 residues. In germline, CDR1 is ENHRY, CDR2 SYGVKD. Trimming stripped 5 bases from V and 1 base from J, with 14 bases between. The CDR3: CAISPIFQGNTGELFF. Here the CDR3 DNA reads TGTGCCATCAGTCCGATCTTTCAGGGGAACACCGGGGAGCTGTTTTTT.

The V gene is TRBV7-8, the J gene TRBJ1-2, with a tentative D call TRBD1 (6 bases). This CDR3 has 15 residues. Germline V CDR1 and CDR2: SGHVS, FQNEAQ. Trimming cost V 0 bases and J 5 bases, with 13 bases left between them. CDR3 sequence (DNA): TGTGCCAGCAGCTTAGCGCAGAGGACAGCTTATGGCTACACCTTC. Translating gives CASSLAQRTAYGYTF.

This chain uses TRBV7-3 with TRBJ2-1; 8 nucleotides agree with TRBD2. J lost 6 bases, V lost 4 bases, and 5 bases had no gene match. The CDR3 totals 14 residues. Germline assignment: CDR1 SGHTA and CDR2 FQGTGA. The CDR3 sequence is CASSSSGGPNEQFF. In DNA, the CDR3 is TGTGCCAGCAGCTCAAGCGGGGGCCCCAATGAGCAGTTCTTC.

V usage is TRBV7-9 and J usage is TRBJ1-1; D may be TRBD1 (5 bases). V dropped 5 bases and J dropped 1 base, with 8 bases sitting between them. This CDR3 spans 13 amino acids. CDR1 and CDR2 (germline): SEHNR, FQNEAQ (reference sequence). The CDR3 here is CASSLDRNTEAFF. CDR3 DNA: TGTGCCAGCAGCCTCGACAGGAACACTGAAGCTTTCTTT.

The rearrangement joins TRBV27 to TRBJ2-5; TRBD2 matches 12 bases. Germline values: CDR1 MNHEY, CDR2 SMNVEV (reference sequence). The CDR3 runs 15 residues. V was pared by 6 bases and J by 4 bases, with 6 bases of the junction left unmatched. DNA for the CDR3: TGTGCCAGCAGCAAGAGACTAGCGGGGGTAGAGACCCAGTACTTC. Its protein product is CASSKRLAGVETQYF.

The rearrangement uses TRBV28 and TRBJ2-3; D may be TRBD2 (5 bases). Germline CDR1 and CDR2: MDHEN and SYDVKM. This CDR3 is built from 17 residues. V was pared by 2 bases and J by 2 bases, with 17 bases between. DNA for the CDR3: TGTGCCAGCAGTTTAGTAGGCCCAGGAGGAACCACAGATACGCAGTATTTT. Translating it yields CASSLVGPGGTTDTQYF.